These 28 T cell receptor beta chains share one sample of origin, sequenced in a study of blood T cell repertoires in COVID-19 (dated by TCRdb to the early 2020s). Receptor amplification or capture employed the immunoSEQ multiplex PCR assay. In TCRdb, the immuneACCESS table is reduced to in-frame sequences with V and J assigned. These tables do not hold every clone; where another copy was compared, an unresolved V gene accounts for under half, and the others remain unexplained. Present in this sample are around 200,000 clones, 85% to 90% of which were seen just once. The top ten clonotypes cover less than 3.5% of the sample. The specimen was peripheral blood. The receptors were gathered from a man aged 35-49 years with active or convalescent COVID-19.

The rearrangement links TRBV7-8 to TRBJ2-7, with D uncertain. CDR3 size: 14 residues. The germline V gene has CDR1 SGHVS and CDR2 FQNEAQ. Trimming took off 3 bases at V and 3 bases at J, with 12 bases between the two ends. The CDR3 sequence is CASSLSEADYEQYF. The CDR3 DNA sequence: TGTGCCAGCAGCTTGTCCGAGGCGGACTACGAGCAGTACTTC.

The chain couples TRBV18 to TRBJ1-3; D not resolved. The V end lost 6 bases, the J end lost 0 bases, and 9 bases lay between the germline ends. This CDR3 is 14 amino acids long. Germline values: CDR1 KGHSH, CDR2 LQKENI. CDR3 protein: CASSRGSSGNTIYF. In DNA, the CDR3 is TGTGCCAGCTCTCGAGGGAGCTCTGGAAACACCATATATTTT.

The rearrangement joins TRBV6-6 to TRBJ1-5; 7 bases line up with TRBD1. V was pared by 2 bases and J by 6 bases, with 4 bases of the junction left unmatched. This CDR3 comprises 14 residues. The germline CDR1 and CDR2 sequences are MNHNY and SVGAGI (reference sequence). This CDR3 is CASSYRRGSQPQHF. The CDR3 DNA sequence: TGTGCCAGCAGTTACCGCAGGGGGAGTCAGCCCCAGCATTTT.

CDR3 region: CASSVGAGGIYEQYF. In DNA, the CDR3 is TGTGCCAGCAGCGTAGGAGCGGGGGGGATCTACGAGCAGTACTTC. V is TRBV9 and J is TRBJ2-7; 10 bases line up with TRBD2. V dropped 0 bases and J dropped 3; count of bases not matched to a gene: 3. This CDR3 contains 15 residues. CDR1 is SGDLS and CDR2 is YYNGEE in the germline V gene.

This sequence joins TRBV5-1 and TRBJ1-6; 9 bases are a match to TRBD1. The CDR3 runs 16 residues. Unmatched junction bases numbered 7, after V lost 2 bases and J lost 7 bases. Germline V gene sequence: CDR1 SGHRS, CDR2 YFSETQ. The CDR3 DNA follows: TGCGCCAGCAGCTTATCCGGGACAGGGACGAATTCACCCCTCCACTTT. Translation gives CASSLSGTGTNSPLHF.

This clone turned up a few times. The chain links TRBV3-1 (or the pseudogene TRBV3-2) to TRBJ1-1; D perhaps matches TRBD1 (6 bases). The CDR3 sequence is 16 residues long. CDR1 LGHDT and CDR2 YNNKEL come from the germline V gene (reference sequence). Trimming shortened V by 4 bases and J by 0 bases, and 15 bases separated the two germline ends. The CDR3 nucleotides read TGTGCCAGCAGCCCGCGGACAGTACCCATGAACACTGAAGCTTTCTTT. It encodes CASSPRTVPMNTEAFF.

The count of this clone is one. The rearrangement uses TRBV12-3 or TRBV12-4 and TRBJ1-4; D is unresolved. Trimming shortened V by 5 bases and J by 6 bases, and 10 bases separated the two germline ends. The CDR3 totals 13 residues. In DNA, the CDR3 is TGTGCCAGCAGTAATTCGGGAGATGAAAAACTGTTTTTT. Translation gives CASSNSGDEKLFF.

V and J are TRBV20-1 and TRBJ1-2; D not resolved. Trimming removed 3 bases from V and 2 bases from J, with 10 bases in between. The CDR3 is 13 residues long. Per germline, CDR1 DFQATT and CDR2 SNEGSKA (reference sequence). The DNA of the CDR3 is TGCAGTGCTAGTCCGGCGGCCAACTATGGCTACACCTTC. Protein: CSASPAANYGYTF.

This rearrangement joins TRBV10-3 to TRBJ1-4; D may be TRBD1 (6 bases). The germline V gene has CDR1 ENHRY and CDR2 SYGVKD. V lost 2 bases to trimming and J lost 5 bases, with 12 bases between them. This CDR3 has 15 residues. The CDR3 loop is CAISEQGPGNEKLFF. Written as DNA, the CDR3 is TGTGCCATCAGTGAGCAGGGGCCAGGCAATGAAAAACTGTTTTTT.

This rearrangement joins TRBV7-2 to TRBJ1-5; TRBD1 is a possible D gene (5 bases). The CDR3 is 14 residues long. The germline V gene has CDR1 SGHTA and CDR2 FQGNSA. Trimming cost V 5 bases and J 1 base, with 9 bases left between them. Here the CDR3 DNA reads TGTGCCAGCAGCCTCCAGGGAAGCAATCAGCCCCAGCATTTT. Its translation is CASSLQGSNQPQHF.

This clone appeared once. The chain has TRBV4-1 and TRBJ2-2; D is uncertain. The CDR3 length is 17 residues. Germline V gene sequence: CDR1 MGHRA, CDR2 YSYEKL. The V end lost 0 bases, the J end lost 0 bases, and 11 bases lay between the germline ends. CDR3 residues: CASSQDYGSTNTGELFF. The CDR3 nucleotides are TGCGCCAGCAGCCAAGACTATGGTTCAACGAACACCGGGGAGCTGTTTTTT.

The genes are TRBV7-2 and TRBJ2-5; the match to TRBD1 covers 7 bases. V shed 1 base, J shed 5 bases, and the junction held 10 bases outside the gene matches. CDR1 and CDR2 from the germline V gene are SGHTA and FQGNSA. The CDR3 consists of 16 residues. CDR3 sequence: CASSLDLTGMYETQYF. The CDR3 DNA sequence: TGTGCCAGCAGCTTAGATTTGACAGGGATGTATGAGACCCAGTACTTC.

The chain carries TRBV3-1 (or the pseudogene TRBV3-2) and TRBJ1-6; D possibly corresponds to TRBD1 (6 bases). Trimming removed 1 base from V and 6 bases from J, with 7 bases in between. Germline loops: CDR1 LGHDT, CDR2 YNNKEL (reference sequence). The CDR3 is made up of 14 amino acids. In DNA, the CDR3 is TGTGCCAGCAGCCAAGTGGGGGCTAATTCACCCCTCCACTTT. Translated: CASSQVGANSPLHF.

The chain combines TRBV7-6 with TRBJ1-5; D gene unclear. Germline V lookup: CDR1 SGHVS, CDR2 FNYEAQ. CDR3 size: 14 residues. Trimming took 3 bases from V and 5 from J, leaving 11 bases between them. The CDR3 loop is CASSLSGNHQPQHF. The CDR3 region has the DNA TGTGCCAGCAGCTTGTCAGGCAATCATCAGCCCCAGCATTTT.

This clone was seen only a few times. The V call is TRBV5-5, the J call TRBJ1-2, with D perhaps matching TRBD1 (5 bases). This CDR3 spans 16 amino acids. V lost 0 bases to trimming and J lost 4 bases, with 16 bases between them. Looked up from germline, CDR1 is SGHKS and CDR2 is YYEKEE (reference sequence). CDR3 loop: CASSLVLSRAVYGYTF. The CDR3 nucleotides read TGTGCCAGCAGCTTGGTTTTGAGCAGGGCAGTCTATGGCTACACCTTC.

This clone was counted once. This chain uses TRBV28 with TRBJ1-3; D is perhaps TRBD1 (5 bases). The CDR3 is made up of 16 amino acids. Germline CDR1 MDHEN, CDR2 SYDVKM. V gave up 4 bases and J gave up 2 bases, with 15 bases separating them. The CDR3 bases are TGTGCCAGCAGTTCGATCAGGGAATTAACTGGAAACACCATATATTTT. Translation gives CASSSIRELTGNTIYF.

CDR3 nucleotides: TGTGCCAGCAGCCCAACAGCCACGGGAGGGGAGCTGTTTTTT. This encodes CASSPTATGGELFF. The V call is TRBV2, the J call TRBJ2-2, with D possibly matching TRBD2 (5 bases). Trimming took 6 bases from V and 8 from J, leaving 16 bases between them. The germline CDR1 and CDR2 sequences are SNHLY and FYNNEI. The CDR3 has 14 amino acids.

The rearrangement links TRBV29-1 to TRBJ2-2; D may be TRBD1 (5 bases). The CDR3 totals 14 residues. From germline, CDR1 is SQVTM and CDR2 ANQGSEA. Trimming pared 6 bases from V and 0 bases from J, leaving 11 bases between. CDR3 nucleotide sequence: TGCAGCGTATCGACAGCCGCGAACACCGGGGAGCTGTTTTTT. As protein: CSVSTAANTGELFF.

This clone was picked up a small number of times. The rearrangement links TRBV11-2 to TRBJ1-4; D gene ambiguous. This CDR3 contains 12 residues. Germline CDR1 reads SGHAT; CDR2 reads FQNNGV. Trimming took 1 base from V and 5 from J, leaving 2 bases between them. The CDR3 nucleotides are TGTGCCAGCAGCTTAGTAAATGAAAAACTGTTTTTT. This sequence encodes CASSLVNEKLFF.

The chain links TRBV10-3 to TRBJ2-5, with D unresolved. The CDR3 sequence is 14 residues long. Germline V gives CDR1 ENHRY, CDR2 SYGVKD. V shed 0 bases and J shed 5 bases, with 10 bases lying between them. The CDR3 sequence: CAISESGTAETQYF. CDR3 DNA sequence: TGTGCCATCAGTGAGTCGGGTACAGCTGAGACCCAGTACTTC.

This chain connects TRBV7-6 to TRBJ1-2; no clear D gene. Trimming cost V 4 bases and J 6 bases, with 27 bases left between them. The CDR3 covers 18 residues. Germline assignment: CDR1 SGHVS and CDR2 FNYEAQ. The CDR3 protein is CASSSTLDGEGRSDGYTF. In nucleotides, the CDR3 is TGTGCCAGCAGCTCGACCCTTGATGGGGAGGGTAGGTCGGATGGCTACACCTTC.

The rearrangement uses TRBV28 and TRBJ1-5; no clear D. This CDR3 region has 16 residues. Germline loops: CDR1 MDHEN, CDR2 SYDVKM. The ends were cut back, 5 bases at V and 0 bases at J, with 14 bases in the middle. The CDR3 protein is CASSPSVASSNQPQHF. In nucleotides, the CDR3 is TGTGCCAGCAGTCCCTCTGTAGCCTCTAGCAATCAGCCCCAGCATTTT. The full variable domain, rest sourced from reference TRBV28 and TRBJ1-5, is DVKVTQSSRYLVKRTGEKVFLECVQDMDHENMFWYRQDPGLGLRLIYFSYDVKMKEKGDIPEGYSVSREKKERFSLILESASTNQTSMYLCASSPSVASSNQPQHFGDGTRLSIL.

This clone was seen more than once but under ten times. The chain joins TRBV9 to TRBJ1-2; 9 nucleotides match TRBD1. The CDR3 is 16 amino acids. The trim removed 4 bases at V and 8 bases at J, leaving 15 bases unmatched. CDR1 is SGDLS and CDR2 is YYNGEE in the germline V gene. The CDR3 sequence is CASSTLDRGRTRGYTF. The CDR3 DNA follows: TGTGCCAGCAGCACCCTGGACAGGGGTCGTACGAGAGGCTACACCTTC.

The chain uses TRBV19 and TRBJ2-1, with 7 bases lining up with TRBD2. The germline V gene has CDR1 LNHDA and CDR2 SQIVND (reference sequence). Trimming cost V 1 base and J 3 bases; bases outside gene matches: 6. The CDR3 covers 16 residues. The CDR3 coding sequence is TGTGCCAGTAGTATAGGCGGGGGTTCTTTCTACAATGAGCAGTTCTTC. It is translated as CASSIGGGSFYNEQFF.

The CDR3 nucleotides are TGCAGCGTTGAGGAGACTAGGGATGAGCAGTTCTTC. This codes for CSVEETRDEQFF. This chain joins TRBV29-1 and TRBJ2-1; possibly TRBD2 for D (6 bases). Trimming took 3 bases from V and 8 from J, leaving 11 bases between them. Germline CDR1 SQVTM, CDR2 ANQGSEA. CDR3 length equals 12 residues.

The chain uses TRBV3-1 (or the pseudogene TRBV3-2) and TRBJ1-4, with TRBD1 matching over 8 bases. Germline loops: CDR1 LGHDT, CDR2 YNNKEL (reference sequence). V was clipped by 4 bases and J by 7 bases; unmatched bases: 2. The CDR3 extends over 13 amino acids. CDR3 bases: TGTGCCAGCAGCCCTGGGACAGGTGAAAAACTGTTTTTT. Its translation: CASSPGTGEKLFF.

The V call is TRBV6-5, the J call TRBJ2-5; tentative D call: TRBD2 (5 bases). V was trimmed by 6 bases and J by 2 bases, leaving 13 bases between them. This CDR3 has 14 residues. CDR1 and CDR2 from the germline V gene are MNHEY and SVGAGI. CDR3 coding DNA: TGTGCCAGCAGAGCACTAGGAGGTCAAGAGACCCAGTACTTC. Protein: CASRALGGQETQYF.

J is TRBJ1-5 and V is TRBV7-9; TRBD1 agrees at 11 bases. CDR3 size: 15 residues. Trimming at V came to 5 bases and at J to 5 bases, leaving 5 bases not matched to a gene. Germline V gives CDR1 SEHNR, CDR2 FQNEAQ (reference sequence). CDR3 region: CASSPGTGGDQPQHF. The CDR3 DNA reads TGTGCCAGCAGCCCCGGGACAGGGGGGGATCAGCCCCAGCATTTT.